These 10 T cell receptor beta chains were sequenced from one sample in a study of Ad26.COV2.S vaccination and SARS-CoV-2 variants. Treatment here: 15 to 20 received Ad26.COV2.S at low or high dose, single or two shots; about 5 received placebo; per-sample allocation not given. After the first vaccine or placebo injection, samples were drawn on day 63. This table comes from immunoSEQ multiplex PCR, and its TCRdb copy is limited to in-frame clones, with some not included. The top ten hold less than 2% of the sample, which has roughly 320,000 clones, just over 85% seen once. This specimen consisted of peripheral blood, obtained in a trial of Ad26.COV2.S vaccine versus placebo. The receptors here all came from a person between 18 and 60 years old who received the Ad26.COV2.S COVID-19 vaccine or a placebo.

The chain carries TRBV19 and TRBJ2-7; a weak D match, TRBD1 (5 bases). Trimming shortened V by 7 bases and J by 6 bases, and 16 bases separated the two germline ends. There are 13 residues in the CDR3. CDR1 is LNHDA, CDR2 SQIVND, per germline (reference sequence). CDR3 sequence (DNA): TGTGCCAGTACCAGCAGGGCCCCCGTCGAGCAGTACTTC. It is translated as CASTSRAPVEQYF.

The rearrangement joins TRBV5-4 to TRBJ1-6, with D possibly TRBD1 on 5 matching bases. The V gene's germline CDR1 is SGHNT and CDR2 YYREEE (reference sequence). The CDR3 consists of 15 residues. V dropped 1 base and J dropped 6 bases, with 11 bases sitting between them. CDR3 nucleotides: TGTGCCAGCAGCTTGACAGGCCGAATTAATTCACCCCTCCACTTT. This encodes CASSLTGRINSPLHF.

The chain uses TRBV6-5 and TRBJ2-7, with D perhaps matching TRBD1 (5 bases). Trimming shortened V by 7 bases and J by 0 bases, and 13 bases separated the two germline ends. There are 14 residues in the CDR3. Germline values: CDR1 MNHEY, CDR2 SVGAGI. The DNA of the CDR3 is TGTGCCAGCAAAGGCAGGGCCTCCTCCTACGAGCAGTACTTC. This encodes CASKGRASSYEQYF.

The chain employs TRBV20-1 and TRBJ1-1; possible D gene TRBD1, 5 bases. Germline CDR1 is DFQATT and CDR2 is SNEGSKA (reference sequence). Trimming left V 3 bases short and J 0 bases short, with 11 bases between. The CDR3 sequence is 14 residues long. The CDR3 DNA is TGCAGTGCTAGTGGCAGGGCTATGAACACTGAAGCTTTCTTT. Protein product: CSASGRAMNTEAFF.

The rearrangement uses TRBV6-2 or TRBV6-3 and TRBJ2-3, with D uncertain. Germline values: CDR1 MNHEY, CDR2 SVGEGT. This CDR3 is 14 amino acids long. Trimming shortened V by 4 bases and J by 2 bases, and 10 bases separated the two germline ends. The CDR3 DNA sequence: TGTGCCAGCAGTTTCAGACTTCCCACAGATACGCAGTATTTT. It is translated as CASSFRLPTDTQYF.

The chain couples TRBV5-4 to TRBJ2-7; 8 bases are shared with TRBD1. There are 14 residues in the CDR3. CDR1 and CDR2 (germline): SGHNT, YYREEE (reference sequence). The CDR3 nucleotides read TGTGCGTCGCAGAGGTGGGGACAGGAAGAATCGCAGTACTTC. This encodes CASQRWGQEESQYF.

Concerning this clone itself: The sample contains more than one DNA sequence encoding this CDR3. J is TRBJ2-7 and V is TRBV7-2; unclear D gene. V lost 1 base and J lost 1, with 5 bases in between. The germline V gene encodes CDR1 SGHTA and CDR2 FQGNSA. This CDR3 region has 13 residues. The DNA of the CDR3 is TGTGCCAGCAGCTTAGGTAGATCCTACGAGCAGTACTTC. Its translation: CASSLGRSYEQYF.

V usage is TRBV5-6 and J usage is TRBJ2-5; D remains unclear. Trimming shortened V by 4 bases and J by 3 bases, and 13 bases separated the two germline ends. This CDR3 has 14 residues. CDR1 is SGHDT, CDR2 YYEEEE, per germline. CDR3 sequence reads: CASSPTLQKETQYF. The CDR3 DNA is TGTGCCAGCAGCCCGACCCTCCAAAAAGAGACCCAGTACTTC.

About this clone: The sample carries other DNA sequences with the same CDR3. The chain has TRBV18 and TRBJ1-2; tentatively, D is TRBD1 (5 bases). This CDR3 comprises 13 residues. Trimming left V 3 bases short and J 6 bases short, with 11 bases between. Germline lookup yields CDR1 KGHSH and CDR2 LQKENI. The CDR3 sequence is CASSPRPGDGYTF. The CDR3 DNA is TGTGCCAGCTCACCGCGCCCGGGGGATGGCTACACCTTC.

This chain links TRBV9 with TRBJ1-1; tentatively, D is TRBD1 (6 bases). Germline CDR1 is SGDLS and CDR2 is YYNGEE. This CDR3 has 16 amino acids. V was trimmed by 6 bases and J by 4 bases, leaving 22 bases between them. CDR3 sequence (DNA): TGTGCCAGCATGAGACAGGAGTTTTTTTCGGGCACTGAAGCTTTCTTT. It translates to CASMRQEFFSGTEAFF. The whole variable domain, filled in from reference TRBV9 and TRBJ1-1, reads DSGVTQTPKHLITATGQRVTLRCSPRSGDLSVYWYQQSLDQGLQFLIQYYNGEERAKGNILERFSAQQFPDLHSELNLSSLELGDSALYFCASMRQEFFSGTEAFFGQGTRLTVV.